The 2 T cell receptor beta chains presented below share a single source sample, sequenced in a study of OX40 agonist ivuxolimab in advanced cancers. Generated by immunoSEQ multiplex PCR, the TCRdb table keeps only in-frame clones and is missing some. The data hold more than 100,000 clones, with roughly 95% observed a single time. The sample was CD4+ or CD8+ T cells sorted from blood, taken in a trial of the OX40 agonist ivuxolimab. These receptors all stem from an adult with an advanced solid tumor such as melanoma, head and neck, liver or kidney cancer.

The chain carries TRBV18 and TRBJ2-5; D assignment may be TRBD1 or TRBD2 (5 bases each). Trimming stripped 2 bases from V and 4 bases from J, with 14 bases between. Germline V gene data show CDR1 as KGHSH and CDR2 as LQKENI. The CDR3 runs 15 residues. CDR3 residues: CASSPRGETAETQYF. CDR3 nucleotide sequence: TGTGCCAGCTCACCAAGGGGAGAAACAGCAGAGACCCAGTACTTC.

The chain recombines TRBV6-5 with TRBJ2-5; D unclear. Looked up from germline, CDR1 is MNHEY and CDR2 is SVGAGI. The CDR3 has 15 residues. V gave up 0 bases and J gave up 1 base, with 9 bases separating them. This CDR3 is CASSYSSVLQETQYF. CDR3 DNA: TGTGCCAGCAGTTACTCGTCTGTCCTCCAAGAGACCCAGTACTTC.